What follows describes a single T cell receptor beta chain. Its antigen is still unknown. The CDR3 covers 13 residues. Trimming shortened V by 7 bases and J by 0 bases, and 7 bases separated the two germline ends. Using immunoSEQ multiplex PCR, the repertoire was profiled, and TCRdb retains in-frame clones only, with some absent. The table lists about 130,000 clones, about 90% of them singletons. This sample was taken from a study of T cell responses to AZD1222 COVID-19 vaccine. Findings of the study overall: With dominance at 160-218 and 743-854, vaccine-associated CD4 TCRs spanned spike.

The source of this sequence is an adult in good health. The source was peripheral blood, collected on day 0 of MenACWY control vaccination. This chain connects TRBV12-3 or TRBV12-4 to TRBJ1-3; D gene ambiguous. The CDR3 nucleotides read TGTGCCAGCAAATACAGCTCTGGAAACACCATATATTTT. The encoded protein is CASKYSSGNTIYF.